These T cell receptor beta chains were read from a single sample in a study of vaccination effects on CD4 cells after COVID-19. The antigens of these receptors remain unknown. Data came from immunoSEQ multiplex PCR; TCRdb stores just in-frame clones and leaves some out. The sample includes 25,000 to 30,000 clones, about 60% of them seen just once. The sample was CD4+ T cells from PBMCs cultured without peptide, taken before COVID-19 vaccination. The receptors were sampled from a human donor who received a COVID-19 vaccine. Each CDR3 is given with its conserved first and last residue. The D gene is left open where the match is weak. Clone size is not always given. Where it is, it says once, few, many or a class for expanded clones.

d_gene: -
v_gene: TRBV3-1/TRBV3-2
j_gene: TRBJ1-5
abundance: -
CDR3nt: TGTGCCAGCAGACAGGGTCTCGATCAGCCCCAGCATTTT
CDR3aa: CASRQGLDQPQHF

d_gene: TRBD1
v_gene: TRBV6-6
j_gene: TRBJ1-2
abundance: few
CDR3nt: TGTGCCAGCAGATTCGGGACAGGGGGCATGGGCTATGGCTACACCTTC
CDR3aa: CASRFGTGGMGYGYTF

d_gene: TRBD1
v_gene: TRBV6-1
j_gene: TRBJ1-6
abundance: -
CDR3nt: TGTGCCAGCAGTGAAGCTCAGGACAGGAATTCACCCCTCCACTTT
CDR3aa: CASSEAQDRNSPLHF

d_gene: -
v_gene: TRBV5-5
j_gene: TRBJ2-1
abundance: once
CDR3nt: TGTGCCAGCCGACGTTCTTTCGGGGAATACAATGAGCAGTTCTTC
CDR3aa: CASRRSFGEYNEQFF

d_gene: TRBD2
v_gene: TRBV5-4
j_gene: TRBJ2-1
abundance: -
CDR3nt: TGTGCCAGCAGCCGGACTAGCGGGGGAAACAATGAGCAGTTCTTC
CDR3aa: CASSRTSGGNNEQFF

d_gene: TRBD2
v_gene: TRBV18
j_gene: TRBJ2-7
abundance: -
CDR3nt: TGTGCCAGCTCACCAACTAGCGGGAGCTCCTACGAGCAGTACTTC
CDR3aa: CASSPTSGSSYEQYF

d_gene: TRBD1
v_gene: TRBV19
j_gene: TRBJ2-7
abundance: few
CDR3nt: TGTGCCAGTAGCACCCTTGGGACAGGGAACTCCTACGAGCAGTACTTC
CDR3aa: CASSTLGTGNSYEQYF

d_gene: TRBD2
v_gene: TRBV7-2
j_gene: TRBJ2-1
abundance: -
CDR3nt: TGTGCCAGCAGTTTCGGACTAGCGGGAGGTCTGAATGAGCAGTTCTTC
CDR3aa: CASSFGLAGGLNEQFF

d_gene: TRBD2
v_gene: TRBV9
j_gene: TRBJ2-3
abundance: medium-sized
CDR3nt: TGTGCCAGCAGCGTACAGCGGGGGGGCATCGATACGCAGTATTTT
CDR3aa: CASSVQRGGIDTQYF

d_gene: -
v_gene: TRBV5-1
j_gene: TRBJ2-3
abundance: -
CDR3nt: TGCGCCAGCAGCTTGGGTATAACTAGCACAGATACGCAGTATTTT
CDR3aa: CASSLGITSTDTQYF

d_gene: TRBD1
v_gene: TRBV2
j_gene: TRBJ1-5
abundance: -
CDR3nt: TGTGCCAGCAGAGTGGACAGGGGAGGCCAGCCCCAGCATTTT
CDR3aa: CASRVDRGGQPQHF

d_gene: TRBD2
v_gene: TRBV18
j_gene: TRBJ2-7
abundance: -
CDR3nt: TGTGCCAGCTCACCACCCCGCGGGTCTAGCGGGGGTTTTACGTACGAGCAGTACTTC
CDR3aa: CASSPPRGSSGGFTYEQYF

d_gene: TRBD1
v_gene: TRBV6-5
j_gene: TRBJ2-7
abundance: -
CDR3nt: TGTGCCAGCAGTTACTCGACAGGGTTCTCCTACGAGCAGTACTTC
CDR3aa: CASSYSTGFSYEQYF

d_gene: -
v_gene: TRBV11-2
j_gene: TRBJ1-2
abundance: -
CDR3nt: TGTGCCAGCAGCGCTTATGAGTATGGCTACACCTTC
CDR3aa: CASSAYEYGYTF

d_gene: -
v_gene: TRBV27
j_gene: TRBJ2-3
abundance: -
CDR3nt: TGTGCCAGTCGGCGGAACCTTGTCACAGATACGCAGTATTTT
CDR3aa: CASRRNLVTDTQYF

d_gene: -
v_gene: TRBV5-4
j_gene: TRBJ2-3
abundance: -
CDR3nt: TGTGCCAGCAGCTTGATGAGGGGAGGATTCACAGATACGCAGTATTTT
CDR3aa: CASSLMRGGFTDTQYF

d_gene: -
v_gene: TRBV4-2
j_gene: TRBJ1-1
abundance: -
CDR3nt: TGTGCCAGCAGCCAAGTCGGTCAAAACACTGAAGCTTTCTTT
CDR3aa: CASSQVGQNTEAFF

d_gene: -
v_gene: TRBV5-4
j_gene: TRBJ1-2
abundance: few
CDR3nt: TGTGCCAGCAGCCCTGACACAAACTATGGCTACACCTTC
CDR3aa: CASSPDTNYGYTF

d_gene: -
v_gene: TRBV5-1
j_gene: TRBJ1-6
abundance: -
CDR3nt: TGCGCCAGCAGGCTAAGGGATACCTATAATTCACCCCTCCACTTT
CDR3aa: CASRLRDTYNSPLHF

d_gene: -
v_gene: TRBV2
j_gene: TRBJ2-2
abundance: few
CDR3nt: TGTGCCAGCACTTACCGGGGGACCGGGGAGCTGTTTTTT
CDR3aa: CASTYRGTGELFF

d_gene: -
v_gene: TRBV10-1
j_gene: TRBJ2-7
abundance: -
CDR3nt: TGCGCCAGCAGTGAGGTAGCCGGGGATGAGCAGTACTTC
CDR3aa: CASSEVAGDEQYF

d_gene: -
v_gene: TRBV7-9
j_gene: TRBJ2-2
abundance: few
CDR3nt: TGTGCCAGCAGCTTGCCGCTCGGGGAGCTGTTTTTT
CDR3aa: CASSLPLGELFF

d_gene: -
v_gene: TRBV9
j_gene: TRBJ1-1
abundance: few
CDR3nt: TGTGCCAGCAGCGTAGGCCCCGCGACAGAGAACACTGAAGCTTTCTTT
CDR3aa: CASSVGPATENTEAFF

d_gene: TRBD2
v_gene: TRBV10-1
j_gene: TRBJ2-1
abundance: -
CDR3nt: TGCGCCAGCAGTGAGTCTCGACTAGCGGGTTCCTACAATGAGCAGTTCTTC
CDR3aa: CASSESRLAGSYNEQFF

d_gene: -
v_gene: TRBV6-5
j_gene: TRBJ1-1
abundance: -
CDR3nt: TGTGCCAGCAGTCCCAGGGGAGCCACTGAAGCTTTCTTT
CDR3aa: CASSPRGATEAFF

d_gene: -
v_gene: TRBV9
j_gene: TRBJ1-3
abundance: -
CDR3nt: TGTGCCAGCAGCTGGGCTTCAGGGGAGAGTTCTGGAAACACCATATATTTT
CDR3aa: CASSWASGESSGNTIYF

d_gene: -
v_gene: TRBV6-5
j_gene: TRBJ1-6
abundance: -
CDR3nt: TGTGCCAGCAGTTTCAGAGGGGCTAATTCACCCCTCCACTTT
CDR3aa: CASSFRGANSPLHF

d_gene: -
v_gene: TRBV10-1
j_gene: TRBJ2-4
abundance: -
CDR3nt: TGCGCCAGCAGTGAGTCTCCAGGCGGAAACATTCAGTACTTC
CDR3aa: CASSESPGGNIQYF

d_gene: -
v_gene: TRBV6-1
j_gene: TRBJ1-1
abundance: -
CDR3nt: TGTGCCAGCAGTCTCCAGGGTGTGGGCACTGAAGCTTTCTTT
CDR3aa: CASSLQGVGTEAFF

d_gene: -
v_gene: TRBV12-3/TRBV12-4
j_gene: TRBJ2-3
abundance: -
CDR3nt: TGTGCCAGCGCCGCGCCAGATACGCAGTATTTT
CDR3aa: CASAAPDTQYF

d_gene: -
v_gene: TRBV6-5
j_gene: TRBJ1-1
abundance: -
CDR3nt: TGTGCCAGCAGTTTCACCAGGAACACTGAAGCTTTCTTT
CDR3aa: CASSFTRNTEAFF

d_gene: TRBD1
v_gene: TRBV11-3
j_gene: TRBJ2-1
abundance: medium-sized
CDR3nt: TGTGCCAGCAGCTTAGAACAGGGGGCCTACAATGAGCAGTTCTTC
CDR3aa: CASSLEQGAYNEQFF

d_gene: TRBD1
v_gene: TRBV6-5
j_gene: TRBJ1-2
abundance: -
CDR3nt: TGTGCCAGTTCACCAGGGGGACAGCTTGGCTACACCTTC
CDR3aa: CASSPGGQLGYTF

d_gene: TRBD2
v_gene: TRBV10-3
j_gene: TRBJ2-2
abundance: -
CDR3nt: TGTGCCATCAACCCCGGGACTAGCCTGAACACCGGGGAGCTGTTTTTT
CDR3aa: CAINPGTSLNTGELFF

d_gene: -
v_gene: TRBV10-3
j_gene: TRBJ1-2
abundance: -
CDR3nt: TGTGCCATCAGGGACAGCGTGGGTGGCTACACCTTC
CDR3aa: CAIRDSVGGYTF

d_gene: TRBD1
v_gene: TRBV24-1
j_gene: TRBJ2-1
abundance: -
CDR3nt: TGTGCCACCAGTGAGTCCGGGACAGGGGGCTTGGATGAGCAGTTCTTC
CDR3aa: CATSESGTGGLDEQFF

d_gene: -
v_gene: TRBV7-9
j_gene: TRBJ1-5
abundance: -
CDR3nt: TGTGCCAGCGCCCAGACTAGCAATCAGCCCCAGCATTTT
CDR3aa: CASAQTSNQPQHF

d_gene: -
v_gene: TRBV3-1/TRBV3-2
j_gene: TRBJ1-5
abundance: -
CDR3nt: TGTGCCAGCAGCCCCGGGACCGGAAGCAATCAGCCCCAGCATTTT
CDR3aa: CASSPGTGSNQPQHF

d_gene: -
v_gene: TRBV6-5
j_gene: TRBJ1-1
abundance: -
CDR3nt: TGTGCCAGCAGTTACAACCAGGGAGTGACTGAAGCTTTCTTT
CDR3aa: CASSYNQGVTEAFF

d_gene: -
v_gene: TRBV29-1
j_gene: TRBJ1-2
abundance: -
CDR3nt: TGCAGCGTTGAAGATCGTCGGGACACATACACCTTC
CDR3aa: CSVEDRRDTYTF

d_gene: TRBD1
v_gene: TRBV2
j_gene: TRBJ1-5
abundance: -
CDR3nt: TGTGCCAGCAGTGAAGGGACAGGAAATCAGCCCCAGCATTTT
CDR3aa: CASSEGTGNQPQHF

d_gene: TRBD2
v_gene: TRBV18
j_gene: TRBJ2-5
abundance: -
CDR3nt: TGTGCCAGCTCACCACGCACTAGCGGGGAGTACCAAGAGACCCAGTACTTC
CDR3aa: CASSPRTSGEYQETQYF

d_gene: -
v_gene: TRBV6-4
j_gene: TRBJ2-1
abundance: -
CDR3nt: TGTGCCAGCCGGGACTCTTACTTATCCTACAATGAGCAGTTCTTC
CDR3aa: CASRDSYLSYNEQFF

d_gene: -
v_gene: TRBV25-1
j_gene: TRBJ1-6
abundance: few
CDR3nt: TGTGCCAGCAGTGTGGCAGGGCAGGCACCCCTCCACTTT
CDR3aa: CASSVAGQAPLHF

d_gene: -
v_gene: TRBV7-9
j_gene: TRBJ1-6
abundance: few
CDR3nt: TGTGCCAGCAGCTTGAACAGGGTATTCAATTCACCCCTCCACTTT
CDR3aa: CASSLNRVFNSPLHF